This T cell receptor (beta chain) originates from a study of T cell changes during pregnancy in multiple sclerosis. The repertoire was sequenced with immunoSEQ multiplex PCR; TCRdb's copy has only in-frame clones and lacks some. The sample carries roughly 110,000 clones, roughly nine tenths recorded once. The germline CDR1 and CDR2 sequences are SGHVS and FNYEAQ. J gave up 2 bases and V 3 bases, and 5 bases lay outside the gene matches. CDR3 length: 17 residues. This TCR was sampled from a female donor with multiple sclerosis, enrolled in a pregnancy study. The specimen comprised peripheral blood, sampled before pregnancy. The V call is TRBV7-6, the J call TRBJ2-7; 15 bases agree with TRBD2. CDR3 in DNA: TGTGCCAGCAGCTTGTCCGGGACTAGCGGGGGGCCCTACGAGCAGTACTTC. It codes for CASSLSGTSGGPYEQYF.